This record covers a single T cell receptor (beta chain). Antigen: not known. For TCR beta, libraries came from quantitative 5'-RACE with molecular barcodes. A single record per CDR3 protein comes from TCRdb applying MiXCR to the 5' RACE reads. Of nearly 350,000 distinct CDR3 sequences in the sample, roughly 15% are singletons; the top ten hold approximately 1.1%. These data come from a study of CD8 T cells in ankylosing spondylitis. General observations from the study: One TCR beta motif, made up of eight or nine highly homologous variants, appeared characteristic of ankylosing spondylitis blood.

The V end lost 3 bases, the J end lost 5 bases, and 16 bases lay between the germline ends. The CDR3 spans 16 residues. The specimen sequenced was blood, either unsorted or a sorted T cell fraction (not recorded which). V and J are TRBV12-3 or TRBV12-4 and TRBJ2-2, with D possibly being TRBD1 or TRBD2 (6 bases each). The TCR comes from a male donor with ankylosing spondylitis or in good health (not recorded which). The DNA of the CDR3 is TGTGCCAGCAGTTTCGATGGGGGGCGAAGAACCGGGGAGCTGTTTTTT. This encodes CASSFDGGRRTGELFF.